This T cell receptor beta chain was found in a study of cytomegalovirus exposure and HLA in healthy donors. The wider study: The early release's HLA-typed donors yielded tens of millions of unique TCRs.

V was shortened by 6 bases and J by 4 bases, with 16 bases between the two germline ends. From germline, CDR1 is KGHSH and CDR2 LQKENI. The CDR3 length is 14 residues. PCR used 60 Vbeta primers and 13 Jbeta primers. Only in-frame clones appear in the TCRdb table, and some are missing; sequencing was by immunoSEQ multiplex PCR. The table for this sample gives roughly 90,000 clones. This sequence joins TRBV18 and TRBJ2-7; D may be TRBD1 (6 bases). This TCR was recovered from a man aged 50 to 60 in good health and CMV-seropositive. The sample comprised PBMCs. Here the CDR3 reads CASSSAGVGYEQYF. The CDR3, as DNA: TGTGCCAGCTCCAGTGCAGGGGTGGGTTACGAGCAGTACTTC.